Sequencing of this TCR beta chain was carried out in a study of regulatory T cells in long-lasting Graves disease. CDR3-region Arm-PCR and iRepertoire HTBI primers produced the TCR beta libraries. TCRdb re-called the multiplex PCR reads with MiXCR, one entry per CDR3 protein. The table lists under 450,000 distinct CDR3 sequences, under 20% of them singletons. The V segment lost 4 bases and the J segment 4 bases; nucleotides outside the gene matches: 5. Germline V gene data show CDR1 as SGDLS and CDR2 as YYNGEE. This CDR3 is 15 amino acids long. The time point denotes: newly diagnosed GD, antithyroid drugs for less than 3 months. Generation of the TCR library employed RNA extracted from PBMCs. These data were also reused for a study on T cells in Graves' hyperthyroidism and ophthalmopathy.

The sequencing used peripheral blood mononuclear cells (PBMCs), collected at new diagnosis, from a patient treated with antithyroid drugs. The J gene is TRBJ2-6, the V gene TRBV9; TRBD2 matches at 7 bases. The source of this sequence is a young woman with Graves disease. CDR3 in DNA: TGTGCCAGCAGCAAACGGGGGGTCGGGGCCAACGTCCTGACTTTC. Its translation is CASSKRGVGANVLTF.